The 23 T cell receptor beta chains given below trace back to one sample, sequenced in a study of blood T cell repertoires in COVID-19 (dated by TCRdb to about 2020). Libraries were constructed by the immunoSEQ multiplex PCR assay. TCRdb limited this immuneACCESS table to in-frame rearrangements with V and J called. A share of clones is missing; checked studies link under half to unresolved V genes, and the rest is unexplained. For this sample the table gives 75,000 or so clones, of which roughly nine tenths were detected only once. Jointly, the top ten make up around 5% of the sample. Sequenced: peripheral blood. Source of these receptors: a woman of 80 years or more with active or convalescent COVID-19.

The gene calls are TRBV5-8 and TRBJ1-5; D gene unclear. Germline V CDR1 and CDR2: SGHTS, YDEGEE. The CDR3 runs to 14 residues. The V and J ends lost 7 bases and 2 bases respectively, with 13 bases between them. The CDR3 is CASSGPARNQPQHF. The CDR3 nucleotides read TGTGCCAGCTCAGGTCCGGCTCGCAATCAGCCCCAGCATTTT.

This rearrangement joins TRBV28 to TRBJ2-7, with D maybe TRBD1 (6 bases). CDR3 size: 13 residues. The V end was cut by 7 bases, the J end by 5 bases, with 15 bases between. CDR1 is MDHEN, CDR2 SYDVKM, per germline. As DNA, the CDR3 is TGTGCCAGCACGGCTAGGGGGATCCACGAGCAGTACTTC. It is translated as CASTARGIHEQYF.

The chain uses TRBV7-9 and TRBJ2-3; the D gene is possibly TRBD2 (6 bases). V shed 0 bases and J shed 1 base, with 11 bases lying between them. Germline lookup yields CDR1 SEHNR and CDR2 FQNEAQ (reference sequence). CDR3 length equals 16 residues. In DNA, the CDR3 is TGTGCCAGCAGCTTAGCGGTGGGGGGTGGCACAGATACGCAGTATTTT. This sequence encodes CASSLAVGGGTDTQYF.

This clone occurred a few times. This chain uses TRBV24-1 with TRBJ2-7, with a tentative D call TRBD2 (6 bases). CDR3 length equals 14 residues. Trimming pared 7 bases from V and 6 bases from J, leaving 18 bases between. Looked up from germline, CDR1 is KGHDR and CDR2 is SFDVKD. CDR3 loop: CATRSEGRDPEQYF. The CDR3 DNA reads as TGTGCCACCAGATCGGAGGGTCGGGACCCCGAGCAGTACTTC.

The chain joins TRBV6-1 to TRBJ2-2, with TRBD1 matching over 7 bases. The CDR3 is 16 residues long. The germline V gene has CDR1 MNHNS and CDR2 SASEGT. V trimming: 4 bases; J trimming: 4 bases; junction bases outside the gene matches: 9. The CDR3: CASSVINRGGTGELFF. CDR3 sequence (DNA): TGTGCCAGCAGTGTCATCAACAGGGGTGGCACCGGGGAGCTGTTTTTT.

The chain uses TRBV2 and TRBJ1-2; D is uncertain. Germline assignment: CDR1 SNHLY and CDR2 FYNNEI. The CDR3 loop spans 13 amino acids. V lost 7 bases to trimming and J lost 1 base, with 10 bases between them. CDR3 DNA sequence: TGTGCCAGCACCCAGACTTTTAACTATGGCTACACCTTC. It translates to CASTQTFNYGYTF.

The gene calls are TRBV2 and TRBJ2-1; D ambiguous. V dropped 7 bases and J dropped 4 bases, with 5 bases sitting between them. Germline assignment: CDR1 SNHLY and CDR2 FYNNEI. The CDR3 consists of 11 residues. The CDR3: CASTLYNEQFF. DNA of the CDR3: TGTGCCAGCACCTTATACAATGAGCAGTTCTTC.

The genes are TRBV4-3 and TRBJ2-1, with 9 nucleotides matching TRBD2. Germline-derived CDR1 and CDR2 are LGHNA and YSLEER. After removal of 0 bases from V and 13 bases from J, the junction contained 10 bases not matched to a gene. The CDR3 contains 15 residues. The CDR3 bases are TGCGCCAGCAGCCAAGATGGGCCCTCAGCGGGGGGACAGTTCTTC. It yields the protein CASSQDGPSAGGQFF.

The CDR3 nucleotides are TGCGCCAGCAGCCCCGGGACAGGGGCTATGGATACGCAGTATTTT. It specifies CASSPGTGAMDTQYF. The V gene is TRBV5-1, the J gene TRBJ2-3, with 10 bases matching TRBD1. The CDR3 length is 15 residues. The V and J ends lost 4 bases and 6 bases, in that order; junction bases with no gene match: 8. Germline V gene data show CDR1 as SGHRS and CDR2 as YFSETQ.

The J gene is TRBJ2-2, the V gene TRBV28, with TRBD1 matching 8 bases. The CDR3 consists of 16 residues. Germline CDR1 reads MDHEN; CDR2 reads SYDVKM. V lost 1 base and J lost 7; bases outside the gene matches: 8. The CDR3 reads CASSLLGTGSSGELFF. CDR3 in DNA: TGTGCCAGCAGTTTATTAGGGACAGGATCAAGCGGGGAGCTGTTTTTT. The full variable domain, completed using reference TRBV28 and TRBJ2-2, is DVKVTQSSRYLVKRTGEKVFLECVQDMDHENMFWYRQDPGLGLRLIYFSYDVKMKEKGDIPEGYSVSREKKERFSLILESASTNQTSMYLCASSLLGTGSSGELFFGEGSRLTVL.

The V and J genes are TRBV19 and TRBJ1-6, with 8 bases identical to TRBD1. This CDR3 has 12 residues. Germline lookup yields CDR1 LNHDA and CDR2 SQIVND (reference sequence). CDR3 in amino acids: CATGTGNSPLHF. DNA of the CDR3: TGTGCTACCGGGACAGGAAATTCACCCCTCCACTTT.

V gene TRBV15 combines with J gene TRBJ1-4; 8 nucleotides align to TRBD1. CDR1 LNHNV and CDR2 YYDKDF come from the germline V gene (reference sequence). Unmatched junction bases numbered 13, after V lost 5 bases and J lost 8 bases. The CDR3 extends over 16 amino acids. The CDR3 protein is CATSPYRGKSEEKLFF. CDR3 bases: TGTGCCACCAGCCCATACAGGGGGAAGTCTGAGGAAAAACTGTTTTTT.

V gene TRBV28 combines with J gene TRBJ2-3; tentative D call: TRBD1 (6 bases). V was cut by 7 bases and J by 2 bases, with 13 bases left in between. The germline V gene has CDR1 MDHEN and CDR2 SYDVKM. CDR3 length: 14 amino acids. In nucleotides, the CDR3 is TGTGCCAGCACCACGAGGACAGCCACAGATACGCAGTATTTT. Amino acids: CASTTRTATDTQYF. Full variable domain (missing parts from reference TRBV28 and TRBJ2-3): DVKVTQSSRYLVKRTGEKVFLECVQDMDHENMFWYRQDPGLGLRLIYFSYDVKMKEKGDIPEGYSVSREKKERFSLILESASTNQTSMYLCASTTRTATDTQYFGPGTRLTVL.

J is TRBJ2-7 and V is TRBV3-1 (or the pseudogene TRBV3-2), with a tentative D call TRBD2 (6 bases). This CDR3 contains 15 residues. V lost 1 base, J lost 4 bases, and 14 bases lay in between. Germline-derived CDR1 and CDR2 are LGHDT and YNNKEL (reference sequence). The CDR3 spells CASSQGPGVRYEQYF. The CDR3 bases are TGTGCCAGCAGCCAAGGTCCGGGGGTGAGGTACGAGCAGTACTTC.

The rearrangement uses TRBV7-8 and TRBJ2-3; possibly TRBD2 for D (6 bases). V lost 5 bases, J lost 0 bases, and 15 bases lay in between. The CDR3 is made up of 16 amino acids. Germline values: CDR1 SGHVS, CDR2 FQNEAQ. The CDR3 spells CASSLVGTLSTDTQYF. The CDR3 DNA follows: TGTGCCAGCAGCCTGGTCGGGACTTTAAGCACAGATACGCAGTATTTT.

The chain is built from TRBV7-2 and TRBJ1-2, with TRBD1 matching 12 bases. This CDR3 spans 17 amino acids. The trim removed 1 base at V and 8 bases at J, leaving 11 bases unmatched. Germline CDR1 and CDR2: SGHTA and FQGNSA. The CDR3 DNA is TGTGCCAGCAGCTTAGGGCGGGGGACAGGGGGCGCGGGCGGCTACACCTTC. It encodes CASSLGRGTGGAGGYTF.

This chain joins TRBV6-2 or TRBV6-3 and TRBJ1-2, with TRBD1 matching 8 bases. The junction had 4 bases not matched to a gene; V was cut back by 2 bases and J by 2 bases. This CDR3 is 15 amino acids long. CDR1 is MNHEY and CDR2 is SVGEGT in the germline V gene. CDR3 sequence (DNA): TGTGCCAGCAGTTACCCCAGACAGGGGAACTATGGCTACACCTTC. Protein: CASSYPRQGNYGYTF.

The genes are TRBV18 and TRBJ2-5; 7 bases match TRBD1. The CDR3 is 14 amino acids. The germline gives CDR1 KGHSH, CDR2 LQKENI. Unmatched junction bases numbered 3, after V lost 4 bases and J lost 1 base. CDR3 in amino acids: CASSLRDSQETQYF. CDR3 coding DNA: TGTGCCAGCTCACTCCGGGACAGCCAAGAGACCCAGTACTTC.

The gene calls are TRBV28 and TRBJ2-3; TRBD2 matches at 10 bases. Germline V gene data show CDR1 as MDHEN and CDR2 as SYDVKM. With V trimmed by 6 bases and J by 2 bases, 2 bases remained unmatched. There are 14 residues in the CDR3. CDR3 bases: TGTGCCAGCAGGAGCGGGAGGGACACAGATACGCAGTATTTT. Translation gives CASRSGRDTDTQYF.

The chain uses TRBV5-1 and TRBJ2-2; tentative D call: TRBD1 (6 bases). The CDR3 length is 14 residues. Germline V gene data show CDR1 as SGHRS and CDR2 as YFSETQ. Trimming removed 3 bases at V and 4 bases at J, with 10 bases between. The CDR3 loop is CASSSGHLTGELFF. The CDR3 nucleotides read TGCGCCAGCAGCTCGGGACACCTCACCGGGGAGCTGTTTTTT. The variable domain in full, completed from reference TRBV5-1 and TRBJ2-2, reads KAGVTQTPRYLIKTRGQQVTLSCSPISGHRSVSWYQQTPGQGLQFLFEYFSETQRNKGNFPGRFSGRQFSNSRSEMNVSTLELGDSALYLCASSSGHLTGELFFGEGSRLTVL.

This clone was recorded once. The rearrangement joins TRBV11-2 to TRBJ2-5; TRBD2 matches at 8 bases. Germline CDR1 reads SGHAT; CDR2 reads FQNNGV. This CDR3 spans 13 amino acids. With 10 bases clipped from V and 5 bases from J, the junction kept 9 bases outside the gene matches. The DNA of the CDR3 is TGTGCCATCGGCTCGGGACTAGTGGAGACCCAGTACTTC. Translation: CAIGSGLVETQYF.

This sequence joins TRBV19 and TRBJ2-3, with 8 nucleotides matching TRBD2. Germline trimming cut 6 bases from V and 4 bases from J; bases unmatched to any gene: 18. The CDR3 sequence is 18 residues long. CDR1 LNHDA and CDR2 SQIVND come from the germline V gene (reference sequence). The CDR3 spells CASSSSHGSGTPADTQYF. CDR3 in DNA: TGTGCCAGTAGCTCTAGCCATGGTAGCGGGACCCCCGCAGATACGCAGTATTTT.

The chain employs TRBV19 and TRBJ2-7, with a possible D match to TRBD1 (6 bases). CDR1 is LNHDA, CDR2 SQIVND, per germline (reference sequence). The CDR3 runs 13 residues. V shed 0 bases and J shed 6 bases, with 9 bases lying between them. CDR3 DNA: TGTGCCAGTAGTATAGACAGGGGCGGCGAGCAGTACTTC. It encodes CASSIDRGGEQYF.